This TCR beta chain stems from a study of blood T cell repertoires in COVID-19. Enrollment of patients from Seattle took place during active infection, with longitudinal follow-up. Assay used: immunoSEQ multiplex PCR; TCRdb lists only in-frame clones, some missing. The sample carries more than 200,000 clones, about 88% recorded once. Trimming removed 5 bases from V and 4 bases from J, with 11 bases in between. Germline V gene sequence: CDR1 SGHTA, CDR2 FQGNSA. The CDR3 spans 13 residues. This TCR was sampled from a woman aged 45-65 years with COVID-19, enrolled during active disease. What was sequenced was peripheral blood. The rearrangement joins TRBV7-2 to TRBJ1-1; weak D call: TRBD1 (6 bases). For the CDR3, the DNA is TGTGCCAGCAGCATTACAGGGTCCACTGAAGCTTTCTTT. Protein: CASSITGSTEAFF.